A single sample gave rise to the 30 T cell receptor beta chains below, sequenced in a study of cytomegalovirus exposure and HLA in healthy donors. This PCR relied on a set of 60 Vbeta primers and 13 Jbeta primers. Sequencing used immunoSEQ multiplex PCR; TCRdb keeps in-frame clones, though not all of them. The sample has over 100,000 clones; around three quarters are singletons. What was sequenced was PBMCs. These receptors were taken from a woman between 18 and 29 years old in good health and CMV-seropositive.

This clone has a single count. The chain is built from TRBV11-2 and TRBJ2-1, with D tentatively TRBD2 (5 bases). Trimming took off 6 bases at V and 0 bases at J, with 12 bases between the two ends. From germline, CDR1 is SGHAT and CDR2 FQNNGV. The CDR3 sequence is 15 residues long. DNA of the CDR3: TGTGCCAGCAGTTACACTAGTTCCTCCTACAATGAGCAGTTCTTC. Translation: CASSYTSSSYNEQFF.

The chain carries TRBV7-2 and TRBJ2-2, with 9 bases lining up with TRBD2. Trimming removed 9 bases from V and 7 bases from J; junction bases left unmatched: 9. The CDR3 has 14 amino acids. CDR1 is SGHTA and CDR2 is FQGNSA in the germline V gene. The CDR3 DNA reads as TGTGCCAGTAGGCAGGGACTAGCCCACGGGGAGCTGTTTTTT. Protein product: CASRQGLAHGELFF.

The chain carries TRBV5-1 and TRBJ2-1, with TRBD2 matching 7 bases. Germline CDR1 reads SGHRS; CDR2 reads YFSETQ. The junction had 8 bases not matched to a gene; V was cut back by 4 bases and J by 4 bases. The CDR3 runs 15 residues. CDR3 protein: CASSGAGGSYNEQFF. CDR3 DNA sequence: TGCGCCAGCAGCGGGGCGGGCGGGAGTTACAATGAGCAGTTCTTC.

This chain uses TRBV28 with TRBJ2-3; the match to TRBD1 covers 8 bases. The junction had 11 bases not matched to a gene; V was cut back by 6 bases and J by 3 bases. Germline CDR1 reads MDHEN; CDR2 reads SYDVKM. The CDR3 has 16 amino acids. CDR3 sequence: CASRPRWTGRTDTQYF. CDR3 in DNA: TGTGCCAGCAGACCGAGGTGGACAGGGAGGACAGATACGCAGTATTTT.

The chain is built from TRBV27 and TRBJ2-2, with D possibly matching TRBD2 (5 bases). The CDR3 spans 15 residues. Germline V gene data show CDR1 as MNHEY and CDR2 as SMNVEV (reference sequence). Trimming removed 7 bases from V and 5 bases from J, with 17 bases in between. CDR3 in amino acids: CASTPVPSGTGELFF. In nucleotides, the CDR3 is TGTGCCAGCACCCCCGTCCCCTCGGGAACCGGGGAGCTGTTTTTT.

The sample holds one count of this clone. The genes are TRBV28 and TRBJ1-5; TRBD1 matches 7 bases. CDR1 and CDR2 from the germline V gene are MDHEN and SYDVKM. V was pared by 6 bases and J by 11 bases, with 13 bases of the junction left unmatched. The CDR3 covers 14 residues. The CDR3 spells CASSVAPQGQTQHF. For the CDR3, the DNA is TGTGCCAGCAGCGTGGCCCCACAGGGGCAGACCCAGCATTTT.

The rearrangement links TRBV7-2 to TRBJ2-5; TRBD2 aligns across 8 bases. The V segment lost 3 bases and the J segment 1 base; nucleotides outside the gene matches: 4. The germline V gene has CDR1 SGHTA and CDR2 FQGNSA. The CDR3 is made up of 15 amino acids. In DNA, the CDR3 is TGTGCCAGCAGCTTCGTAGCGGGGACCCAAGAGACCCAGTACTTC. Protein: CASSFVAGTQETQYF.

This clone was counted once. The rearrangement joins TRBV19 to TRBJ1-1; possibly TRBD1 for D (6 bases). Germline loops: CDR1 LNHDA, CDR2 SQIVND (reference sequence). Between the trimmed V and J ends, which lost 5 bases and 8 bases, there was a span of 15 bases. The CDR3 is made up of 13 amino acids. The CDR3 nucleotides are TGTGCCAGTAGTCCCTTTCAGGGGACAGAAGCTTTCTTT. This encodes CASSPFQGTEAFF.

This clone was seen only a few times. For the CDR3, the DNA is TGTGCCAGCAGCTCTCTATATGGCACTGAAGCTTTCTTT. Residues: CASSSLYGTEAFF. The chain couples TRBV7-2 to TRBJ1-1; D is uncertain. The germline V and J ends were trimmed by 4 bases and 4 bases, with 10 bases remaining between them. Germline V CDR1 and CDR2: SGHTA, FQGNSA. The CDR3 consists of 13 residues.

V and J are TRBV19 and TRBJ2-3, with no clear D. Germline loops: CDR1 LNHDA, CDR2 SQIVND (reference sequence). V lost 7 bases, J lost 0 bases, and 11 bases lay in between. This CDR3 contains 14 residues. The CDR3 loop is CASKIDPSTDTQYF. In DNA, the CDR3 is TGTGCCAGTAAGATAGACCCTAGCACAGATACGCAGTATTTT.

CDR3 sequence: CASSMDRGSAFDEQYF. The CDR3 DNA follows: TGCGCCAGCAGCATGGACAGGGGGTCTGCGTTCGACGAGCAGTACTTC. The gene calls are TRBV5-1 and TRBJ2-7; 10 nucleotides match TRBD1. The CDR3 contains 16 residues. Germline loops: CDR1 SGHRS, CDR2 YFSETQ. V trimming: 4 bases; J trimming: 5 bases; junction bases outside the gene matches: 12.

This chain uses TRBV11-2 with TRBJ1-1; the match to TRBD1 covers 8 bases. V was pared by 5 bases and J by 1 base, with 9 bases of the junction left unmatched. In germline, CDR1 is SGHAT, CDR2 FQNNGV. This CDR3 spans 16 amino acids. CDR3 residues: CASSPRQGSRNTEAFF. The CDR3 bases are TGTGCCAGCAGCCCACGACAGGGGTCGAGGAACACTGAAGCTTTCTTT. The full variable domain, with the rest looked up from reference TRBV11-2 and TRBJ1-1, is EAGVAQSPRYKIIEKRQSVAFWCNPISGHATLYWYQQILGQGPKLLIQFQNNGVVDDSQLPKDRFSAERLKGVDSTLKIQPAKLEDSAVYLCASSPRQGSRNTEAFFGQGTRLTVV.

The chain couples TRBV5-1 to TRBJ2-5; D not resolved. Germline V lookup: CDR1 SGHRS, CDR2 YFSETQ. CDR3 length equals 13 residues. The V end lost 1 base, the J end lost 1 base, and 5 bases lay between the germline ends. CDR3 in DNA: TGCGCCAGCAGCTTGATAGTCCAAGAGACCCAGTACTTC. Residues: CASSLIVQETQYF.

The chain is built from TRBV2 and TRBJ2-3; 7 bases are a match to TRBD2. The length of the CDR3 is 16 residues. Germline assignment: CDR1 SNHLY and CDR2 FYNNEI. Unmatched junction bases numbered 8, after V lost 5 bases and J lost 0 bases. The CDR3 region is CASSPSRGESTDTQYF. The CDR3 coding sequence is TGTGCCAGCAGTCCCTCTCGGGGGGAAAGCACAGATACGCAGTATTTT.

CDR3 loop: CASRTDSPTDGYTF. As DNA, the CDR3 is TGTGCCAGTAGGACGGACTCCCCAACGGATGGCTACACCTTC. The gene calls are TRBV19 and TRBJ1-2; D remains unclear. The CDR3 has 14 residues. Germline CDR1 and CDR2: LNHDA and SQIVND (reference sequence). Trimming stripped 6 bases from V and 6 bases from J, with 17 bases between.

The chain uses TRBV27 and TRBJ2-7; weak D call: TRBD1 (6 bases). V lost 6 bases and J 6 bases, leaving 21 bases between the germline ends. The CDR3 totals 15 residues. Germline-derived CDR1 and CDR2 are MNHEY and SMNVEV (reference sequence). The CDR3 DNA reads as TGTGCCAGCAGGGGAACCGGGACACCTTTACGCGAGCAGTACTTC. Its protein product is CASRGTGTPLREQYF.

This clone came up a few times. The J gene is TRBJ1-5, the V gene TRBV19; TRBD1 matches at 10 bases. The CDR3 contains 14 residues. Germline lookup yields CDR1 LNHDA and CDR2 SQIVND (reference sequence). J was trimmed by 5 bases and V by 6 bases; bases with no gene match: 4. The CDR3 spells CASRGDRGYQPQHF. The CDR3 nucleotides are TGTGCCAGTAGAGGGGACAGGGGTTATCAGCCCCAGCATTTT.

The V call is TRBV29-1, the J call TRBJ2-7, with 10 bases aligning to TRBD1. The germline CDR1 and CDR2 sequences are SQVTM and ANQGSEA. This CDR3 contains 14 residues. V lost 6 bases to trimming and J lost 2 bases; unmatched junction nucleotides: 7. CDR3 residues: CSVRGQGKPYEQYF. The CDR3 coding sequence is TGCAGCGTCAGGGGACAGGGGAAACCCTACGAGCAGTACTTC.

The chain recombines TRBV13 with TRBJ2-7, with D possibly TRBD1 on 6 matching bases. Between the trimmed V and J ends, which lost 4 bases and 7 bases, there was a span of 11 bases. The CDR3 has 12 residues. CDR1 and CDR2 (germline): PRHDT, FYEKMQ (reference sequence). The CDR3 sequence: CASSSTGLEQYF. The CDR3 coding sequence is TGTGCCAGCAGCTCAACAGGGTTAGAGCAGTACTTC.

The chain carries TRBV4-1 and TRBJ1-4, with TRBD1 matching over 7 bases. J was trimmed by 2 bases and V by 3 bases; bases with no gene match: 3. This CDR3 region has 15 residues. Germline V lookup: CDR1 MGHRA, CDR2 YSYEKL. For the CDR3, the DNA is TGCGCCAGCAGCCAGCCACAGGGGACTAATGAAAAACTGTTTTTT. Translating it yields CASSQPQGTNEKLFF.

This chain connects TRBV4-1 to TRBJ1-2, with 12 bases that match TRBD1. Germline V lookup: CDR1 MGHRA, CDR2 YSYEKL. The CDR3 spans 17 residues. Unmatched junction bases numbered 10, after V lost 4 bases and J lost 4 bases. CDR3: CASSPGTGGRRGYGYTF. Written as DNA, the CDR3 is TGCGCCAGCAGCCCCGGGACAGGGGGCAGAAGGGGCTATGGCTACACCTTC.

The rearrangement uses TRBV15 and TRBJ2-3; 9 nucleotides match TRBD1. After removal of 6 bases from V and 5 bases from J, the junction contained 6 bases not matched to a gene. CDR3 length: 14 residues. CDR1 is LNHNV and CDR2 is YYDKDF in the germline V gene (reference sequence). In DNA form, the CDR3 reads TGTGCCACCAGTCGAGGGACAGGGCTAGATACGCAGTATTTT. Translation: CATSRGTGLDTQYF.

The V call is TRBV2, the J call TRBJ2-7, with 11 bases identical to TRBD1. Germline CDR1 SNHLY, CDR2 FYNNEI. The ends lost 11 bases at V and 2 bases at J; junction bases unmatched: 5. There are 13 residues in the CDR3. CDR3: CAAGTGGPYEQYF. DNA of the CDR3: TGTGCCGCGGGGACAGGGGGTCCCTACGAGCAGTACTTC.

The chain couples TRBV9 to TRBJ2-3; 11 bases fit TRBD1. J lost 4 bases, V lost 3 bases, and 4 bases had no gene match. This CDR3 is 15 amino acids long. Germline V lookup: CDR1 SGDLS, CDR2 YYNGEE. The CDR3 protein is CASSGGQGAADTQYF. The DNA of the CDR3 is TGTGCCAGCAGCGGCGGACAGGGGGCTGCAGATACGCAGTATTTT.

This chain links TRBV5-6 with TRBJ2-2; 8 nucleotides align to TRBD1. Unmatched junction bases numbered 1, after V lost 4 bases and J lost 5 bases. The length of the CDR3 is 13 residues. Germline CDR1 is SGHDT and CDR2 is YYEEEE. For the CDR3, the DNA is TGTGCCAGCAGCCGGACAGGGACCGGGGAGCTGTTTTTT. As protein: CASSRTGTGELFF.

The V call is TRBV4-2, the J call TRBJ2-3; perhaps TRBD2 as D (6 bases). Germline CDR1 reads LGHNA; CDR2 reads YNFKEQ. CDR3 size: 17 residues. Between the trimmed V and J ends, which lost 4 bases and 2 bases, there was a span of 19 bases. In nucleotides, the CDR3 is TGTGCCAGCAGCCCAGACTCAGTGGCGGGACCCACAGATACGCAGTATTTT. Its translation: CASSPDSVAGPTDTQYF.

The V gene is TRBV11-3, the J gene TRBJ2-1, with D possibly matching TRBD2 (6 bases). Looked up from germline, CDR1 is SGHNT and CDR2 is YENEEA. V was clipped by 5 bases and J by 6 bases, with 17 bases between them. CDR3 length equals 15 residues. CDR3 DNA: TGTGCCAGCAGCGGAACCTGGGGAGGTGGCAATGAGCAGTTCTTC. Its translation: CASSGTWGGGNEQFF.

In its sample, this clone was seen a few times. The V call is TRBV14, the J call TRBJ1-6, with TRBD1 as a possible D gene (6 bases). Germline V gene data show CDR1 as SGHDN and CDR2 as FVKESK. The CDR3 is 15 amino acids. Trimming removed 1 base at V and 7 bases at J, with 11 bases between. The CDR3 sequence is CASSQAGTKNSPLHF. The CDR3 DNA follows: TGTGCCAGCAGCCAAGCCGGGACAAAGAATTCACCCCTCCACTTT.

This clone was observed a handful of times. The chain employs TRBV11-1 and TRBJ2-7; no reliable D call. Trimming removed 1 base at V and 2 bases at J, with 9 bases between. The CDR3 extends over 14 amino acids. CDR1 is SGHAT, CDR2 FQDESV, per germline (reference sequence). The DNA for the CDR3 is TGTGCCAGCAGCTTAGACATTGCCGCCTACGAGCAGTACTTC. This gives the protein CASSLDIAAYEQYF.

The chain is built from TRBV27 and TRBJ2-7, with D possibly TRBD1 on 6 matching bases. This CDR3 has 14 amino acids. CDR1 is MNHEY, CDR2 SMNVEV, per germline (reference sequence). Trimming left V 2 bases short and J 2 bases short, with 10 bases between. The DNA of the CDR3 is TGTGCCAGCAGTTTACTGGACAGAGCCTACGAGCAGTACTTC. It codes for CASSLLDRAYEQYF.